This T cell receptor (beta chain) was recovered during a study of OX40 agonist ivuxolimab in advanced cancers. Study summary: Each patient was given ivuxolimab into a vein every 2 weeks, at 0.01 to 10 mg/kg. Participants averaged 60 years of age (range roughly 20 to 90) and were around 85% male.

Overall study findings and caveats: Patients who responded partially at 0.1-3.0 mg/kg showed clonal expansion ranking among the lowest.

In the case of this clone: Antigen specificity is unknown.

This CDR3 comprises 15 residues. Trimming cost V 0 bases and J 3 bases, with 10 bases left between them. Germline CDR1 reads SGHRS; CDR2 reads YFSETQ. The table came from immunoSEQ multiplex PCR; TCRdb's copy has only in-frame clones and leaves some out. The table shows 45,000 to 60,000 clones, with approximately 80% occurring only once. Sequencing used CD4+ or CD8+ T cells sorted from blood, obtained in a trial of the OX40 agonist ivuxolimab. The sequence derives from an adult with an advanced solid tumor such as melanoma, head and neck, liver or kidney cancer. V and J are TRBV5-1 and TRBJ1-3, with D uncertain. CDR3 loop: CASSLAGGSGNTIYF. The CDR3 DNA reads TGCGCCAGCAGCTTGGCCGGCGGTAGTGGAAACACCATATATTTT.